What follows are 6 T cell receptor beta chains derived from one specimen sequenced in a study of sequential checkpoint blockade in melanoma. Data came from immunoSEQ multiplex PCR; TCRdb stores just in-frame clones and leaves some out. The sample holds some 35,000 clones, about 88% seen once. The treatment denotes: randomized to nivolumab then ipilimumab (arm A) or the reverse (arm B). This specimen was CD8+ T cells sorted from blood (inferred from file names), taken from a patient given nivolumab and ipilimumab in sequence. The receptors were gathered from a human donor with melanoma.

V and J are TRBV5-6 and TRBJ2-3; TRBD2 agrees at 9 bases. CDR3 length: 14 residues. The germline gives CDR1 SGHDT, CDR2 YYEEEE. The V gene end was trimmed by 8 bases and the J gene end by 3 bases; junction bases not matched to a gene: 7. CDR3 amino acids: CASLAGAGTDTQYF. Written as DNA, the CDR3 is TGTGCCAGTTTAGCGGGAGCGGGTACAGATACGCAGTATTTT. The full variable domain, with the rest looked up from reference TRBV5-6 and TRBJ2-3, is DAGVTQSPTHLIKTRGQQVTLRCSPKSGHDTVSWYQQALGQGPQFIFQYYEEEERQRGNFPDRFSGHQFPNYSSELNVNALLLGDSALYLCASLAGAGTDTQYFGPGTRLTVL.

In DNA form, the CDR3 reads TGTGCCAGCGATGGACAGGGGACGAACTTTCAAGAGACCCAGTACTTC. This gives the protein CASDGQGTNFQETQYF. The chain couples TRBV7-9 to TRBJ2-5; 9 nucleotides align to TRBD1. Germline trimming cut 8 bases from V and 2 bases from J; bases unmatched to any gene: 12. CDR3 size: 16 residues. Germline-derived CDR1 and CDR2 are SEHNR and FQNEAQ (reference sequence). The variable domain in full, completed from reference TRBV7-9 and TRBJ2-5, reads DTGVSQNPRHKITKRGQNVTFRCDPISEHNRLYWYRQTLGQGPEFLTYFQNEAQLEKSRLLSDRFSAERPKGSFSTLEIQRTEQGDSAMYLCASDGQGTNFQETQYFGPGTRLLVL.

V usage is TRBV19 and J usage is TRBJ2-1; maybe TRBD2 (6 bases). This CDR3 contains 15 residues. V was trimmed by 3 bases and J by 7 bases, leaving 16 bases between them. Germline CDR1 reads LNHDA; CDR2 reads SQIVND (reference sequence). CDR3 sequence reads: CASSIKLALANEQFF. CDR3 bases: TGTGCCAGTAGTATCAAACTAGCTCTAGCGAATGAGCAGTTCTTC. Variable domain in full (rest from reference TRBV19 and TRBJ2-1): DGGITQSPKYLFRKEGQNVTLSCEQNLNHDAMYWYRQDPGQGLRLIYYSQIVNDFQKGDIAEGYSVSREKKESFPLTVTSAQKNPTAFYLCASSIKLALANEQFFGPGTRLTVL.

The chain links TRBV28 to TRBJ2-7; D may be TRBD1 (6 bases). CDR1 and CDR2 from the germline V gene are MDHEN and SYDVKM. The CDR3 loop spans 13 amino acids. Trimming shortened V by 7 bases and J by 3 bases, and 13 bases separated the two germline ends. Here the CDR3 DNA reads TGTGCCAGCAATCGGGGACAACTCTACGAGCAGTACTTC. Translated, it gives CASNRGQLYEQYF.

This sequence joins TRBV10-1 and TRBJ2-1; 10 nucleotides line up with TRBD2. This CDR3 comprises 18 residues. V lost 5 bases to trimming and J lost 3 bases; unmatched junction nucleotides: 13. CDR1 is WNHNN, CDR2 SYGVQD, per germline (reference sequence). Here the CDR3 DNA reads TGCGCCAGCAGTAACTTAGGGGACACTAGCGGGGACTACAATGAGCAGTTCTTC. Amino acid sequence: CASSNLGDTSGDYNEQFF.

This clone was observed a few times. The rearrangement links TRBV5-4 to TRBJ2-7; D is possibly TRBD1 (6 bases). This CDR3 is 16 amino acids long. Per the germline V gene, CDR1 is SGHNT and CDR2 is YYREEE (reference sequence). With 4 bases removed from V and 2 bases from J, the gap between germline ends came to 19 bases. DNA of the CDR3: TGTGCCAGCAGCCCTCCCGGGACAAGCACTGCCTACGAGCAGTACGTC. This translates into CASSPPGTSTAYEQYV.